The 26 T cell receptor beta chains below all came from one sample that was sequenced in a study of cytomegalovirus exposure and HLA in healthy donors. Amplification used 60 Vbeta primers and 13 Jbeta primers. Profiling relied on immunoSEQ multiplex PCR, and the TCRdb table lists in-frame clones only, not all of them. The sample has under 55,000 clones, over 70% seen once. Sequencing was carried out using PBMCs. The receptor set was obtained from a man between 18 and 29 years old in good health and CMV-seronegative.

This chain links TRBV6-5 with TRBJ2-7; TRBD1 matches at 8 bases. J was trimmed by 3 bases and V by 5 bases; bases with no gene match: 6. CDR3 length: 14 residues. The germline V gene encodes CDR1 MNHEY and CDR2 SVGAGI. The CDR3 nucleotides read TGTGCCAGCAGTAGCTGGGACAGGAGCTACGAGCAGTACTTC. Protein product: CASSSWDRSYEQYF.

This sequence joins TRBV7-2 and TRBJ1-1, with a possible D match to TRBD1 (5 bases). This CDR3 has 11 amino acids. Deletions cut 5 bases from V and 9 bases from J, with 10 bases between. CDR1 is SGHTA and CDR2 is FQGNSA in the germline V gene. The CDR3: CASSQAGKAFF. In DNA form, the CDR3 reads TGTGCCAGCAGCCAGGCAGGGAAAGCTTTCTTT.

Worth noting for this clone: The junction does not match germline at one end; this may be a read error. In DNA, the CDR3 is TGTGCTAGCAGCACTAGGTCTAGCGGGGGGGAGACCCAGTACTTC. Its translation: CASSTRSSGGETQYF. The V gene is TRBV7-7, the J gene TRBJ2-5; 11 bases are shared with TRBD2. Germline V gives CDR1 SSHAT, CDR2 FNYEAQ (reference sequence). The CDR3 covers 15 residues.

The chain links TRBV28 to TRBJ1-6; D may be TRBD1 (6 bases). The length of the CDR3 is 12 residues. The V gene's germline CDR1 is MDHEN and CDR2 SYDVKM. V lost 7 bases and J lost 7, with 8 bases in between. The DNA for the CDR3 is TGTGCCAGCACAGGACAGAATTCACCCCTCCACTTT. Amino acids: CASTGQNSPLHF.

This clone was detected a few times. The genes are TRBV19 and TRBJ1-5; no firm D call. The CDR3 runs to 14 residues. Trimming took 10 bases from V and 1 from J, leaving 14 bases between them. From germline, CDR1 is LNHDA and CDR2 SQIVND (reference sequence). This CDR3 reads CATSRRTSNQPQHF. As DNA, the CDR3 is TGTGCCACTTCAAGGAGGACGAGCAATCAGCCCCAGCATTTT. The complete variable domain, with remaining parts taken from reference TRBV19 and TRBJ1-5, reads DGGITQSPKYLFRKEGQNVTLSCEQNLNHDAMYWYRQDPGQGLRLIYYSQIVNDFQKGDIAEGYSVSREKKESFPLTVTSAQKNPTAFYLCATSRRTSNQPQHFGDGTRLSIL.

The CDR3 region is CASSLTGPLLIHNEQFF. The CDR3 region has the DNA TGTGCCAGCAGCTTAACAGGGCCTTTGCTCATTCACAATGAGCAGTTCTTC. This chain joins TRBV7-2 and TRBJ2-1, with a possible D match to TRBD1 (6 bases). This CDR3 has 17 amino acids. Germline loops: CDR1 SGHTA, CDR2 FQGNSA. Between the trimmed V and J ends, which lost 2 bases and 5 bases, there was a span of 19 bases.

This clone was counted between two and nine times. V gene TRBV4-3 combines with J gene TRBJ1-4; D unresolved. The V and J ends lost 4 bases and 2 bases respectively, with 11 bases between them. Germline V gene lookup returns CDR1 LGHNA and CDR2 YSLEER. The CDR3 totals 15 residues. The CDR3 sequence is CASSLDRGTNEKLFF. CDR3 bases: TGCGCCAGCAGCCTAGACCGAGGGACTAATGAAAAACTGTTTTTT.

The chain joins TRBV5-1 to TRBJ2-2, with D unresolved. Germline CDR1 SGHRS, CDR2 YFSETQ. The germline V and J ends were trimmed by 3 bases and 4 bases, with 4 bases remaining between them. The CDR3 loop spans 12 amino acids. In nucleotides, the CDR3 is TGCGCCAGCAGCTATATCACCGGGGAGCTGTTTTTT. It yields the protein CASSYITGELFF. Supplemented by reference TRBV5-1 and TRBJ2-2, the full variable domain reads KAGVTQTPRYLIKTRGQQVTLSCSPISGHRSVSWYQQTPGQGLQFLFEYFSETQRNKGNFPGRFSGRQFSNSRSEMNVSTLELGDSALYLCASSYITGELFFGEGSRLTVL.

The V call is TRBV7-8, the J call TRBJ2-4; 10 bases fit TRBD2. V lost 1 base, J lost 0 bases, and 6 bases stayed unmatched. The CDR3 length is 18 residues. Germline-derived CDR1 and CDR2 are SGHVS and FQNEAQ. CDR3 amino acids: CASSLVRLAGEAKNIQYF. The CDR3 coding sequence is TGTGCCAGCAGCTTAGTAAGGCTAGCGGGAGAAGCCAAAAACATTCAGTACTTC.

The chain is built from TRBV30 and TRBJ2-3, with no clear D. CDR1 and CDR2 from the germline V gene are GTSNPN and SVGIG (reference sequence). V lost 2 bases, J lost 3 bases, and 3 bases lay in between. CDR3 size: 11 residues. The CDR3 DNA reads as TGTGCCTGGAGTATAACAGATACGCAGTATTTT. Protein product: CAWSITDTQYF.

This chain uses TRBV6-6 with TRBJ1-1, with 7 nucleotides matching TRBD1. Trimming cost V 1 base and J 2 bases; bases outside gene matches: 4. Germline lookup yields CDR1 MNHNY and CDR2 SVGAGI (reference sequence). The CDR3 totals 15 residues. CDR3 nucleotides: TGTGCCAGCAGTTACTTTGGGACAGTCAACACTGAAGCTTTCTTT. Its translation: CASSYFGTVNTEAFF.

This chain links TRBV30 with TRBJ2-1; D perhaps matches TRBD2 (6 bases). Germline V gives CDR1 GTSNPN, CDR2 SVGIG (reference sequence). The CDR3 runs to 14 residues. The DNA of the CDR3 is TGTGCACTTAGCGGTCCTAGCTCCTACAATGAGCAGTTCTTC. Protein sequence: CALSGPSSYNEQFF.

This clone appeared a few times. The J gene is TRBJ2-7, the V gene TRBV7-2, with TRBD1 as a possible D gene (8 bases). Per germline, CDR1 SGHTA and CDR2 FQGNSA. The CDR3 has 13 residues. Trimming removed 2 bases from V and 7 bases from J, with 12 bases in between. The CDR3: CASSLKQGGEQYF. CDR3 in DNA: TGTGCCAGCAGCTTAAAACAGGGGGGGGAGCAGTACTTC.

This clone appeared a single time. Here the CDR3 DNA reads TGTGCCAGCAGCTTAGAAGGGGGGGTCTATGGCTACACCTTC. This translates into CASSLEGGVYGYTF. The V call is TRBV7-9, the J call TRBJ1-2; a weak D match, TRBD1 (6 bases). Trimming left V 1 base short and J 4 bases short, with 10 bases between. Germline V CDR1 and CDR2: SEHNR, FQNEAQ (reference sequence). This CDR3 is built from 14 residues.

This sequence joins TRBV5-4 and TRBJ2-5, with TRBD2 matching 8 bases. Germline CDR1 SGHNT, CDR2 YYREEE (reference sequence). J was trimmed by 1 base and V by 0 bases; bases with no gene match: 2. The CDR3 has 15 residues. The CDR3 DNA follows: TGTGCCAGCAGCTTGGTTCTAGCGGGCCAAGAGACCCAGTACTTC. This translates into CASSLVLAGQETQYF.

The chain has TRBV6-5 and TRBJ1-5, with D unclear. The V gene's germline CDR1 is MNHEY and CDR2 SVGAGI. The CDR3 has 15 residues. The V gene lost 7 bases and the J gene lost 0 bases, with 13 bases spanning the gap. The CDR3 spells CASKIRIYSNQPQHF. CDR3 sequence (DNA): TGTGCCAGCAAGATCAGAATTTATAGCAATCAGCCCCAGCATTTT.

The rearrangement links TRBV7-2 to TRBJ1-1; 8 bases map to TRBD1. V was pared by 2 bases and J by 4 bases, with 6 bases of the junction left unmatched. The CDR3 covers 15 residues. Germline CDR1 reads SGHTA; CDR2 reads FQGNSA. Here the CDR3 DNA reads TGTGCCAGCAGCTTATCGGGACAGGCGGCCACTGAAGCTTTCTTT. Its translation: CASSLSGQAATEAFF.

V is TRBV28 and J is TRBJ1-5; the match to TRBD1 covers 7 bases. Germline CDR1 is MDHEN and CDR2 is SYDVKM. J lost 5 bases, V lost 4 bases, and 5 bases had no gene match. The CDR3 has 14 residues. The CDR3, as DNA: TGTGCCAGCAGTTCCCCGACAGGGTATCAGCCCCAGCATTTT. Translating gives CASSSPTGYQPQHF.

This chain connects TRBV5-1 to TRBJ2-4; possibly TRBD2 for D (7 bases). Trimming cost V 7 bases and J 5 bases, with 16 bases left between them. Germline CDR1 SGHRS, CDR2 YFSETQ. CDR3 length: 14 amino acids. CDR3 nucleotide sequence: TGCGCCAGCGGACTAGGGGGTGGGGAAAACATTCAGTACTTC. Translating it yields CASGLGGGENIQYF.

This chain connects TRBV29-1 to TRBJ1-2; perhaps TRBD1 as D (6 bases). This CDR3 is built from 13 residues. The germline V and J ends were trimmed by 0 bases and 8 bases, with 13 bases remaining between them. Germline V gene lookup returns CDR1 SQVTM and CDR2 ANQGSEA. The CDR3 protein is CSVEDRQGSGYTF. The CDR3 region has the DNA TGCAGCGTTGAAGATCGCCAGGGGAGCGGCTACACCTTC.

The chain couples TRBV6-1 to TRBJ1-1; 7 bases map to TRBD1. Germline CDR1 MNHNS, CDR2 SASEGT. This CDR3 spans 14 amino acids. The trim removed 4 bases at V and 1 base at J, leaving 3 bases unmatched. The CDR3 protein is CASSGDSRNTEAFF. CDR3 DNA: TGTGCCAGCAGTGGGGACAGTCGGAACACTGAAGCTTTCTTT.

This clone was detected once. The chain combines TRBV5-1 with TRBJ2-5, with D perhaps matching TRBD2 (5 bases). From germline, CDR1 is SGHRS and CDR2 YFSETQ. There are 13 residues in the CDR3. The V end was cut by 4 bases, the J end by 5 bases, with 12 bases between. DNA for the CDR3: TGCGCCAGCAGCGAGGCGGGTGGCGAGACCCAGTACTTC. Translation gives CASSEAGGETQYF.

The V gene is TRBV28, the J gene TRBJ2-3; D might be TRBD1 (6 bases). The germline gives CDR1 MDHEN, CDR2 SYDVKM. This CDR3 spans 15 amino acids. Trimming removed 5 bases at V and 1 base at J, with 13 bases between. For the CDR3, the DNA is TGTGCCAGCAGTGCACAGGGTGCGGGCACAGATACGCAGTATTTT. It codes for CASSAQGAGTDTQYF.

This chain uses TRBV29-1 with TRBJ1-1; D is uncertain. CDR3 length equals 12 residues. Between the trimmed V and J ends, which lost 4 bases and 0 bases, there was a span of 6 bases. Germline assignment: CDR1 SQVTM and CDR2 ANQGSEA. The CDR3 sequence is CSVGLMNTEAFF. DNA for the CDR3: TGCAGCGTTGGACTCATGAACACTGAAGCTTTCTTT.

This clone showed up just a few times. The chain employs TRBV7-2 and TRBJ1-5; TRBD1 agrees at 12 bases. CDR3 length: 17 amino acids. CDR1 SGHTA and CDR2 FQGNSA come from the germline V gene. Unmatched junction bases numbered 4, after V lost 0 bases and J lost 4 bases. CDR3 DNA sequence: TGTGCCAGCAGCTTAGCAGGGACAGGGGGCCGGAATCAGCCCCAGCATTTT. Its protein is CASSLAGTGGRNQPQHF.

This clone is a singleton in its sample. The chain links TRBV11-3 to TRBJ2-7, with TRBD1 as a possible D gene (6 bases). Germline loops: CDR1 SGHNT, CDR2 YENEEA. The CDR3 sequence is 14 residues long. V was pared by 5 bases and J by 5 bases, with 16 bases between. The DNA of the CDR3 is TGTGCCAGCAGCCGCGAACAGGGAGCGCACGAGCAGTACTTC. Protein sequence: CASSREQGAHEQYF.